In this sample, the clone carrying this T cell receptor beta chain turned up a few times. No antigen is known for it. This sample was taken from a study of T cell repertoires in cytomegalovirus infection. Overall study findings and caveats: HLA-C-restricted, CMV-specific TCR beta clonotypes were dominant ex vivo. Accumulated public TCR beta family frequency recognized individuals carrying CMV together with the relevant HLA.

TCRdb re-derived calls from the reads in MiXCR, one entry per CDR3 protein. Among around 300,000 distinct CDR3 sequences listed, over 7.5% were seen once. Looked up from germline, CDR1 is SNHLY and CDR2 is FYNNEI. Trimming removed 6 bases from V and 4 bases from J; junction bases left unmatched: 9. CDR3 length equals 15 residues. Sequencing was carried out using PBMCs. The chain has TRBV2 and TRBJ1-5; TRBD1 aligns across 7 bases. This TCR was recovered from a human donor in good health (CMV status not recorded). Some clones in this sample may be carry-over from other donors' samples. The CDR3: CASRRGDSENQPQHF. The CDR3 nucleotides read TGTGCCAGCAGGAGGGGGGACAGTGAGAATCAGCCCCAGCATTTT. Complete variable domain (other parts from reference TRBV2 and TRBJ1-5): EPEVTQTPSHQVTQMGQEVILRCVPISNHLYFYWYRQILGQKVEFLVSFYNNEISEKSEIFDDQFSVERPDGSNFTLKIRSTKLEDSAMYFCASRRGDSENQPQHFGDGTRLSIL.